These 8 T cell receptor beta chains were all obtained from the same sample, sequenced in a study of T cells in Graves' hyperthyroidism and ophthalmopathy. RNA transcripts gave rise to amplified TCR beta CDR3 regions. A first-round RT-PCR of the TCR CDR3 used the HTBI primer set. TCRdb re-called the multiplex PCR reads with MiXCR, one entry per CDR3 protein. The sample contains 490,000 or so distinct CDR3 sequences, over 35% of which appear only once. Sequenced sample: peripheral blood or thyroid tissue (not recorded which). The receptors derive from an adult woman with Graves' disease, either hyperthyroidism or ophthalmopathy (not recorded which).

This clonotype was observed a handful of times. Compared with germline, one end of the junction differs, possibly owing to a read error. The gene calls are TRBV7-9 and TRBJ2-7, with D perhaps assigned TRBD1 or TRBD2 (5 bases each). In germline, CDR1 is SEHNR, CDR2 FQNEAQ (reference sequence). The CDR3 totals 14 residues. As DNA, the CDR3 is TGTGCCAGCAGCCCCCCTTCGGGACGCGGCGAGCAGTGCTTC. Translated, it gives CASSPPSGRGEQCF.

V is TRBV9 and J is TRBJ1-6; D is uncertain. This CDR3 comprises 13 residues. Germline V gives CDR1 SGDLS, CDR2 YYNGEE. V was cut by 0 bases and J by 7 bases, with 5 bases left in between. The CDR3, as DNA: TGTGCCAGCAGCGTAGATGTAAATTCACCCCTCCACTTT. This gives the protein CASSVDVNSPLHF.

In this sample, this clonotype turned up a few times. The chain is built from TRBV15 and TRBJ2-5; tentatively, D is TRBD1 (6 bases). Germline CDR1 reads LNHNV; CDR2 reads YYDKDF (reference sequence). This CDR3 has 15 amino acids. The V end was cut by 7 bases, the J end by 1 base, with 16 bases between. The CDR3 sequence: CATKLNGQSQETQYF. Written as DNA, the CDR3 is TGTGCCACCAAATTGAACGGACAGTCCCAAGAGACCCAGTACTTC.

The sample holds many counts of this clonotype. The chain employs TRBV6-5 and TRBJ2-5; no definite D call. The CDR3 totals 14 residues. The V gene lost 0 bases and the J gene lost 2 bases, with 7 bases spanning the gap. Germline loops: CDR1 MNHEY, CDR2 SVGAGI. DNA for the CDR3: TGTGCCAGCAGTTACTCCCCACTTCAAGAGACCCAGTACTTC. It translates to CASSYSPLQETQYF.

The V gene is TRBV13, the J gene TRBJ1-1, with 7 bases aligning to TRBD1. CDR1 PRHDT and CDR2 FYEKMQ come from the germline V gene (reference sequence). V was pared by 3 bases and J by 1 base, with 11 bases of the junction left unmatched. The CDR3 loop spans 17 amino acids. CDR3 residues: CASSFSTGIRRNTEAFF. The CDR3, as DNA: TGTGCCAGCAGCTTCTCGACAGGGATCAGGAGGAACACTGAAGCTTTCTTT.

This clonotype was counted between two and nine times. The chain is built from TRBV27 and TRBJ2-5; tentative D call: TRBD2 (5 bases). The CDR3 runs 14 residues. Trimming pared 6 bases from V and 2 bases from J, leaving 13 bases between. CDR1 is MNHEY and CDR2 is SMNVEV in the germline V gene (reference sequence). CDR3 in DNA: TGTGCCAGCAGAGGCGGACTCCTTCAAGAGACCCAGTACTTC. Its protein product is CASRGGLLQETQYF.

The V call is TRBV7-9, the J call TRBJ1-2, with TRBD1 as a possible D gene (6 bases). Germline CDR1 reads SEHNR; CDR2 reads FQNEAQ (reference sequence). V lost 1 base to trimming and J lost 3 bases, with 12 bases between them. CDR3 size: 15 residues. The CDR3 is CASSLDPGAYYGYTF. In DNA form, the CDR3 reads TGTGCCAGCAGCTTAGATCCAGGGGCTTACTATGGCTACACCTTC.

The rearrangement uses TRBV12-3 or TRBV12-4 and TRBJ1-1; no clear D. With 5 bases removed from V and 4 bases from J, the gap between germline ends came to 11 bases. There are 13 residues in the CDR3. The CDR3 spells CASSRARVTEAFF. CDR3 DNA: TGTGCCAGCAGTCGGGCTAGGGTCACTGAAGCTTTCTTT.